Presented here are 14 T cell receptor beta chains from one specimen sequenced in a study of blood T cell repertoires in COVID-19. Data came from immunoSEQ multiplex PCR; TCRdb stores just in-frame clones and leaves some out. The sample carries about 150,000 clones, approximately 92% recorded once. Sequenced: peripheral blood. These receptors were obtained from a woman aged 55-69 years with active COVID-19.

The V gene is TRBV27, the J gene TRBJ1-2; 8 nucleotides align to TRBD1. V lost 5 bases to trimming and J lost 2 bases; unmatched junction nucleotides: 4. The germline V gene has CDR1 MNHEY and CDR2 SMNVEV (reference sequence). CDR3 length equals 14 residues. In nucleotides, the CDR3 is TGTGCCAGCAGTCTCGGACAGGGCAACTATGGCTACACCTTC. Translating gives CASSLGQGNYGYTF.

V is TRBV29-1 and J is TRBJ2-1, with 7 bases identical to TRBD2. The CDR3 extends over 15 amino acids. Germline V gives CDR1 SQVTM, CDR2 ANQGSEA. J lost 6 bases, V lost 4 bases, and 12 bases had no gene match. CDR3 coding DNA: TGCAGCGTTGGTAGGGACTATCTCCACGGCAATGAGCAGTTCTTC. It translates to CSVGRDYLHGNEQFF.

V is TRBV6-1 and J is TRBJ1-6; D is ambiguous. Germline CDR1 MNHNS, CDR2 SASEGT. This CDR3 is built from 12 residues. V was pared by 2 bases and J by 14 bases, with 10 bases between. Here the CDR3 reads CASSESGQTLHF. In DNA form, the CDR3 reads TGTGCCAGCAGTGAATCTGGGCAGACCCTCCACTTT.

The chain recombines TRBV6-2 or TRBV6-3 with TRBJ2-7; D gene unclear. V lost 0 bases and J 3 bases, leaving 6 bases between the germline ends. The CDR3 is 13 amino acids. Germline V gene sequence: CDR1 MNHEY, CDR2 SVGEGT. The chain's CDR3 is CASSYSTGYEQYF. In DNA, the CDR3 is TGTGCCAGCAGTTACTCGACTGGCTACGAGCAGTACTTC.

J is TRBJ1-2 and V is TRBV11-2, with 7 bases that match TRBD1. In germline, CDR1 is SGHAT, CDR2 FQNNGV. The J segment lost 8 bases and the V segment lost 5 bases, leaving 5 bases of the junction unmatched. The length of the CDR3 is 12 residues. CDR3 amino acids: CASSKTGYGYTF. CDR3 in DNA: TGTGCCAGCAGCAAGACAGGGTACGGCTACACCTTC.

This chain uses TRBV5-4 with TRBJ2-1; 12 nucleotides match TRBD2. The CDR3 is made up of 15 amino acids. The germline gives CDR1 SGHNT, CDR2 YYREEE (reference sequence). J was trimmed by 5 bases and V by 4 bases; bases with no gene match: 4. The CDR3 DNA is TGTGCCAGCAGCCCTCGACTAGCGGGGGACAATGAGCAGTTCTTC. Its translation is CASSPRLAGDNEQFF.

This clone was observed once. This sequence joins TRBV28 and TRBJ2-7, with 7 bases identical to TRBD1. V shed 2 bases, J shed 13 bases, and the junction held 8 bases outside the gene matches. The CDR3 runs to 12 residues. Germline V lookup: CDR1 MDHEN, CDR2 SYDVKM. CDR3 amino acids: CASSLGLTGKYF. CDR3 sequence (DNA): TGTGCCAGCAGTTTAGGCCTGACAGGGAAATACTTC.

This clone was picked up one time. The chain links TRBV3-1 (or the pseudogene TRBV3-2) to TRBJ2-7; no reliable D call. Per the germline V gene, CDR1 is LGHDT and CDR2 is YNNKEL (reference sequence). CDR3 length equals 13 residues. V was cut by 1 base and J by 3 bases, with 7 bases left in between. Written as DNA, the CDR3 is TGTGCCAGCAGCCAAGTACAGAACTACGAGCAGTACTTC. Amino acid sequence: CASSQVQNYEQYF.

CDR3 nucleotides: TGTGCCAGCAGCATGGACAGGGCGGCTACGCAGTATTTT. Its protein product is CASSMDRAATQYF. V usage is TRBV7-2 and J usage is TRBJ2-3; 8 bases agree with TRBD1. The CDR3 totals 13 residues. Germline V lookup: CDR1 SGHTA, CDR2 FQGNSA. The V gene end was trimmed by 5 bases and the J gene end by 8 bases; junction bases not matched to a gene: 6.

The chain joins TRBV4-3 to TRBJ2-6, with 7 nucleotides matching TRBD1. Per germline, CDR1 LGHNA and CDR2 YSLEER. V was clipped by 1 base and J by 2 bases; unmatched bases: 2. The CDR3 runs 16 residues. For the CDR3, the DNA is TGCGCCAGCAGCCAAGGACAGGGTACTGGGGCCAACGTCCTGACTTTC. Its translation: CASSQGQGTGANVLTF.

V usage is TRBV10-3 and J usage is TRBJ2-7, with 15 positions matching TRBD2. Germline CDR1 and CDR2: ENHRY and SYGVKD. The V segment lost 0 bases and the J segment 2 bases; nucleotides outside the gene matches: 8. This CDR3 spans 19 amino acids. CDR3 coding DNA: TGTGCCATCAGTGAGTCGACTCGGACTAGCGGGAGGGGACCCTACGAGCAGTACTTC. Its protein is CAISESTRTSGRGPYEQYF.

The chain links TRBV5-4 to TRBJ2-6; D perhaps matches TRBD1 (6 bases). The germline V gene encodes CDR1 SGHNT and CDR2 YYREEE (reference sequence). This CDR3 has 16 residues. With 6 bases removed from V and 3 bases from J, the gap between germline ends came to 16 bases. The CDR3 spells CASTPRTGIGANVLTF. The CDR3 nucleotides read TGTGCCAGCACCCCCCGCACAGGGATTGGGGCCAACGTCCTGACTTTC.

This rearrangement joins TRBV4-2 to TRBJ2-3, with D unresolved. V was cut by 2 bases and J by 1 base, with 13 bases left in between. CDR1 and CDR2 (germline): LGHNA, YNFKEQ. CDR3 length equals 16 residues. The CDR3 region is CASSQSFTRGTDTQYF. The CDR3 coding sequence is TGTGCCAGCAGCCAAAGTTTCACCCGGGGCACAGATACGCAGTATTTT.

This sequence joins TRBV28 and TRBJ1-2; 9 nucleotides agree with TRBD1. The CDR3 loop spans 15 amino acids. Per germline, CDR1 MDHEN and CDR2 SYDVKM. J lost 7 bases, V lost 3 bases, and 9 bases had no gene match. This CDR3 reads CASSFSDRGIFGYTF. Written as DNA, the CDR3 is TGTGCCAGCAGTTTCTCGGACAGGGGTATATTTGGCTACACCTTC.